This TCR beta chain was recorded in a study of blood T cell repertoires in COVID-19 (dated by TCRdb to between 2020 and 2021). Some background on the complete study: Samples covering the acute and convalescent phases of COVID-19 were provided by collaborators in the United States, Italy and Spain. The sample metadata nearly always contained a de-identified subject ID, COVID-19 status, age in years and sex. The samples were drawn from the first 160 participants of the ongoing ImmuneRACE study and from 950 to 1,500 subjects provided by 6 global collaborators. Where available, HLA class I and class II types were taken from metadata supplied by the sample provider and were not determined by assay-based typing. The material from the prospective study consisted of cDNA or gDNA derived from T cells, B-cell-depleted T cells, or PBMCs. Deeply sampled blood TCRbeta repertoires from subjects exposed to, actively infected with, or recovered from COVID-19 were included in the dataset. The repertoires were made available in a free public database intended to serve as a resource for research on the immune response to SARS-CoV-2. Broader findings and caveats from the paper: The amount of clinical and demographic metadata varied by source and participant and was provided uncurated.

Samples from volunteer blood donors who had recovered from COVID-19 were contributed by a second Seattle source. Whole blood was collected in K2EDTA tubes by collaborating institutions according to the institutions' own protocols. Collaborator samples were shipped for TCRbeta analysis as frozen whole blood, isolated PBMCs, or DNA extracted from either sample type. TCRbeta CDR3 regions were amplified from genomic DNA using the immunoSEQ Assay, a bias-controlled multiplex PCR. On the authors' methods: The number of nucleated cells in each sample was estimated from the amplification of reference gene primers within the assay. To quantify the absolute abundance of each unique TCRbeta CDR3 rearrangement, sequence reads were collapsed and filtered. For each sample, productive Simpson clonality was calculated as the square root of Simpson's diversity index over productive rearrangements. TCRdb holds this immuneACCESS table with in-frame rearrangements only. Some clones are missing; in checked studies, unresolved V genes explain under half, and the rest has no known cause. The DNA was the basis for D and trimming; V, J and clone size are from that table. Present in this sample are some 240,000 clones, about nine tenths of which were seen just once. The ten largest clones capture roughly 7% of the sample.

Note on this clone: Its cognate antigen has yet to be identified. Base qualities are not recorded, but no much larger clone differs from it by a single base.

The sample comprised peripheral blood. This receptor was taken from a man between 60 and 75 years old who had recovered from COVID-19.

Here is the DNA: TGTGCCAGCAAGGCAGGGGGAACCGGGGCCAACGTCCTGACTTTC. It codes for CASKAGGTGANVLTF. The rearranged chain carries TRBV6-6 and TRBJ2-6, with 7 central nucleotides matching TRBD1. The germline V end is reduced by 7 bases and the J end by 4 bases; junction bases left unmatched: 7. Reading from cysteine to phenylalanine, the CDR3 counts 15 amino acids. The CDR3 DNA has 45 bases and is translated from base 1. From a lookup of the germline V gene (reference sequence), CDR1 and CDR2 are MNHNY and SVGAGI.